Given below is one T cell receptor beta chain in context. The antigen remains undetermined. The data stem from a study of cytomegalovirus exposure and HLA in healthy donors. Notes on the study in general: What a later analysis showed was that several of the most significant clusters appeared linked to common viral pathogens.

Germline assignment: CDR1 SGHAT and CDR2 FQNNGV. The V and J ends lost 3 bases and 8 bases, in that order; junction bases with no gene match: 10. This CDR3 comprises 15 residues. PCR amplification relied on 60 Vbeta primers (plus 13 Jbeta primers). Sequencing used immunoSEQ multiplex PCR; TCRdb keeps in-frame clones, though not all of them. The table includes 50,000 or so clones, about three quarters detected once. The receptor's source is a female donor in good health and CMV-seronegative. The gene calls are TRBV11-2 and TRBJ1-3, with TRBD1 identical over 7 bases. Specimen: PBMCs. The CDR3 sequence: CASSLETGILHTIYF. CDR3 bases: TGTGCCAGCAGCTTGGAGACAGGGATCCTGCACACCATATATTTT.